The rows below give T cell receptor beta chains drawn from one sample of a study of T cells after yellow fever vaccination. TCRdb fed the 5' RACE reads into MiXCR, producing one record per CDR3 protein. The sample consists of about 360,000 distinct CDR3 sequences, 6.2% of them appearing once. Specimen: PBMCs, collected 5 days after the yellow fever booster vaccination. The receptors here all came from a man aged 25 to 40 who received the YFV17D yellow fever vaccine. Each CDR3 is given with its conserved first and last residue. D genes are given only for firm matches. Clone size is shown for a subset of rows, as once, few, many or a class of expanded clone.

V gene: TRBV29-1; clone size: -; D gene: -; J gene: TRBJ2-4; CDR3 protein: CSVLTPPAKNIQYF; CDR3 DNA: TGCAGCGTTTTAACACCCCCAGCCAAAAACATTCAGTACTTC
V gene: TRBV7-2; clone size: few; D gene: -; J gene: TRBJ2-7; CDR3 protein: CASSQEASLGREQYF; CDR3 DNA: TGTGCCAGCAGCCAGGAGGCTAGCTTGGGGCGCGAGCAGTACTTC
V gene: TRBV7-2; clone size: -; D gene: -; J gene: TRBJ2-7; CDR3 protein: CASSKRSSRDEQYF; CDR3 DNA: TGTGCCAGCAGCAAACGGTCCTCTCGCGACGAGCAGTACTTC
V gene: TRBV12-3/TRBV12-4; clone size: many; D gene: TRBD1; J gene: TRBJ1-2; CDR3 protein: CASSFGTGGYTF; CDR3 DNA: TGTGCCAGCAGTTTTGGGACAGGTGGCTACACCTTC
V gene: TRBV19; clone size: few; D gene: TRBD1; J gene: TRBJ2-7; CDR3 protein: CASSVTKGQGSNEQYF; CDR3 DNA: TGTGCCAGTAGTGTCACCAAGGGACAGGGATCCAACGAGCAGTACTTC
V gene: TRBV20-1; clone size: few; D gene: TRBD1; J gene: TRBJ1-1; CDR3 protein: CSASRGPEAFF; CDR3 DNA: TGCAGTGCTTCCAGGGGGCCTGAAGCTTTCTTT
V gene: TRBV5-8; clone size: many; D gene: TRBD2; J gene: TRBJ2-3; CDR3 protein: CASSPSAGTRNTQYF; CDR3 DNA: TGTGCCAGCAGCCCCTCTGCCGGGACTAGGAATACGCAGTATTTT
V gene: TRBV28; clone size: -; D gene: -; J gene: TRBJ1-1; CDR3 protein: CASSSSRRDTEAFF; CDR3 DNA: TGTGCCAGCAGTTCGTCCCGACGGGACACTGAAGCTTTCTTT
V gene: TRBV7-6; clone size: many; D gene: -; J gene: TRBJ2-1; CDR3 protein: CASSSGGGRNEQFF; CDR3 DNA: TGTGCCAGCAGCAGCGGTGGGGGGCGCAATGAGCAGTTCTTC
V gene: TRBV9; clone size: -; D gene: -; J gene: TRBJ2-5; CDR3 protein: CASSAPSPGETQYF; CDR3 DNA: TGTGCCAGCAGCGCCCCCTCCCCGGGAGAGACCCAGTACTTC
V gene: TRBV4-2; clone size: many; D gene: -; J gene: TRBJ2-2; CDR3 protein: CASSQEIGGYTGELFF; CDR3 DNA: TGTGCCAGCAGCCAAGAGATCGGGGGATACACCGGGGAGCTGTTTTTT
V gene: TRBV20-1; clone size: few; D gene: -; J gene: TRBJ1-5; CDR3 protein: CSLEERSNQPQHF; CDR3 DNA: TGCAGCCTAGAAGAGAGGAGCAATCAGCCCCAGCATTTT
V gene: TRBV6-1; clone size: few; D gene: -; J gene: TRBJ2-7; CDR3 protein: CASSGMGGYEQYF; CDR3 DNA: TGTGCCAGCAGTGGAATGGGGGGTTACGAGCAGTACTTC
V gene: TRBV12-3/TRBV12-4; clone size: many; D gene: -; J gene: TRBJ2-2; CDR3 protein: CASSAQDTGELFF; CDR3 DNA: TGTGCCAGCAGTGCCCAGGATACCGGGGAGCTGTTTTTT
V gene: TRBV11-2; clone size: many; D gene: -; J gene: TRBJ2-7; CDR3 protein: CASSSPPGHGGADYEQYF; CDR3 DNA: TGTGCCAGCAGCTCGCCACCGGGCCACGGGGGTGCGGACTACGAGCAGTACTTC
V gene: TRBV7-6; clone size: -; D gene: -; J gene: TRBJ2-3; CDR3 protein: CASSPMTGRTDTQYF; CDR3 DNA: TGTGCCAGCAGTCCTATGACGGGACGCACAGATACGCAGTATTTT
V gene: TRBV5-4; clone size: few; D gene: TRBD1; J gene: TRBJ2-7; CDR3 protein: CASSLVGGQNTYEQYF; CDR3 DNA: TGTGCCAGCAGCTTGGTTGGGGGACAGAATACCTACGAGCAGTACTTC
V gene: TRBV29-1; clone size: -; D gene: -; J gene: TRBJ2-1; CDR3 protein: CSVEDQTGVTRPMGEQFF; CDR3 DNA: TGCAGCGTTGAAGATCAAACGGGAGTAACCCGGCCTATGGGTGAGCAGTTCTTC
V gene: TRBV4-2; clone size: -; D gene: TRBD2; J gene: TRBJ2-3; CDR3 protein: CASSQGGSGRDTQYF; CDR3 DNA: TGTGCCAGCAGCCAAGGGGGTAGCGGGAGAGATACGCAGTATTTT
V gene: TRBV12-3/TRBV12-4; clone size: few; D gene: -; J gene: TRBJ1-4; CDR3 protein: CASSLGVGLLFF; CDR3 DNA: TGTGCCAGCAGTTTAGGAGTAGGACTCCTGTTTTTT
V gene: TRBV20-1; clone size: many; D gene: TRBD1; J gene: TRBJ2-5; CDR3 protein: CSAQTGGGETQYF; CDR3 DNA: TGCAGTGCCCAGACAGGGGGCGGTGAGACCCAGTACTTC
V gene: TRBV2; clone size: few; D gene: TRBD1; J gene: TRBJ2-2; CDR3 protein: CASSIDRVNTGELFF; CDR3 DNA: TGTGCCAGCAGTATAGACAGGGTAAACACCGGGGAGCTGTTTTTT
V gene: TRBV7-2; clone size: many; D gene: -; J gene: TRBJ2-3; CDR3 protein: CASSLASGAGLNTQYF; CDR3 DNA: TGTGCCAGCAGCTTAGCCTCCGGGGCAGGACTCAATACGCAGTATTTT
V gene: TRBV11-2; clone size: many; D gene: -; J gene: TRBJ2-3; CDR3 protein: CASSLVDTQYF; CDR3 DNA: TGTGCCAGCAGCTTAGTGGATACGCAGTATTTT
V gene: TRBV7-9; clone size: many; D gene: TRBD2; J gene: TRBJ2-3; CDR3 protein: CASSSRTGGPNDTQYF; CDR3 DNA: TGTGCCAGCAGCTCGCGAACGGGAGGGCCCAACGATACGCAGTATTTT